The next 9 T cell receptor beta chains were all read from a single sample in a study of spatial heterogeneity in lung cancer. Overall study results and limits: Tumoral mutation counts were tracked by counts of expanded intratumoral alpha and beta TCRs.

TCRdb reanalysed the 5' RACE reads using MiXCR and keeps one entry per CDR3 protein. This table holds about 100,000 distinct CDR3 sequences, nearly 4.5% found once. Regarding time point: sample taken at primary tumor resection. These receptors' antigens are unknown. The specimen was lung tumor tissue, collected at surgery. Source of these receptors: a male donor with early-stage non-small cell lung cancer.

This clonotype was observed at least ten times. The CDR3 DNA reads as TGCGCCAGCAGCGACCGACTAGCCAACTACGAGCAGTACTTC. Translation gives CASSDRLANYEQYF. This rearrangement joins TRBV5-1 to TRBJ2-7; 7 nucleotides match TRBD2. The germline V gene encodes CDR1 SGHRS and CDR2 YFSETQ. Trimming cost V 4 bases and J 3 bases; bases outside gene matches: 7. The CDR3 length is 14 residues. The full variable domain, its missing parts supplied by reference TRBV5-1 and TRBJ2-7, is KAGVTQTPRYLIKTRGQQVTLSCSPISGHRSVSWYQQTPGQGLQFLFEYFSETQRNKGNFPGRFSGRQFSNSRSEMNVSTLELGDSALYLCASSDRLANYEQYFGPGTRLTVT.

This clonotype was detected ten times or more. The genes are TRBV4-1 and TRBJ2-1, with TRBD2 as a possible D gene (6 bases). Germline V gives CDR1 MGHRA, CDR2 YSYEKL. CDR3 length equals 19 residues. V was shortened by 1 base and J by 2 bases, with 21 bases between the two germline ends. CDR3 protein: CASSQGVAAPLGAYNEQFF. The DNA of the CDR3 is TGCGCCAGCAGCCAAGGTGTAGCGGCACCCCTAGGTGCCTACAATGAGCAGTTCTTC.

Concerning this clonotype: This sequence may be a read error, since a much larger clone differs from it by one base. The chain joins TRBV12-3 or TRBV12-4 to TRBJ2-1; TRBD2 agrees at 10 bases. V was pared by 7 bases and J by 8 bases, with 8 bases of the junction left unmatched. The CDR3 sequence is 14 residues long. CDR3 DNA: TGTGCCAGCACCAAAGCGGGAGGGACCCATGAGCAGTTCTTC. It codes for CASTKAGGTHEQFF.

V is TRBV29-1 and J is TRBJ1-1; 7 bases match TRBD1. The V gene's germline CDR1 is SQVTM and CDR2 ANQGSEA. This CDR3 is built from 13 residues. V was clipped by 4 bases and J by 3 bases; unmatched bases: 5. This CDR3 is CSVAVTGDTEAFF. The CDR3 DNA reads TGCAGCGTTGCGGTCACAGGGGACACTGAAGCTTTCTTT.

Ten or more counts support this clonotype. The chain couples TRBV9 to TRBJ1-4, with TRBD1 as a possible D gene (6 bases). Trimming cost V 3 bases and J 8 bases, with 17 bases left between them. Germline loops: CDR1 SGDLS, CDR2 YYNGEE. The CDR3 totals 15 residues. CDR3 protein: CASSGGFQGWEKLFF. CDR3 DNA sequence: TGTGCCAGCAGCGGTGGATTTCAGGGGTGGGAAAAACTGTTTTTT.

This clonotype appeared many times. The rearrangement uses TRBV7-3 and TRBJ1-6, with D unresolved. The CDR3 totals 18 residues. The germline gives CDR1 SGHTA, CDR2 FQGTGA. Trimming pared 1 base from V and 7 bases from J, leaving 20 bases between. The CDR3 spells CASSLIRRRETKNSPLHF. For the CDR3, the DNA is TGTGCCAGCAGCTTAATTCGTAGAAGGGAGACAAAGAATTCACCCCTCCACTTT. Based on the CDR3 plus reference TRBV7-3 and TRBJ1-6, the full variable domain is GAGVSQTPSNKVTEKGKYVELRCDPISGHTALYWYRQSLGQGPEFLIYFQGTGAADDSGLPNDRFFAVRPEGSVSTLKIQRTERGDSAVYLCASSLIRRRETKNSPLHFGNGTRLTVT.

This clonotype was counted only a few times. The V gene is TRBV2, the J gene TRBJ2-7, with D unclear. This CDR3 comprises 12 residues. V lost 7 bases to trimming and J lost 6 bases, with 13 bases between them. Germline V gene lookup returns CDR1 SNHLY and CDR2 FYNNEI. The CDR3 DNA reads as TGTGCCAGCACCCCTCACGGCGGCGAGCAGTACTTC. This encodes CASTPHGGEQYF.

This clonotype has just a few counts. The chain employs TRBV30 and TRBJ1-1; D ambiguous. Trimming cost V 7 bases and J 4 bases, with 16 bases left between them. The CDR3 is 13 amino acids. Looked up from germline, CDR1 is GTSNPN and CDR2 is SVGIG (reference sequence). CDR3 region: CASARGLVTEAFF. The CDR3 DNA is TGTGCCTCTGCCCGGGGTTTGGTCACTGAAGCTTTCTTT.

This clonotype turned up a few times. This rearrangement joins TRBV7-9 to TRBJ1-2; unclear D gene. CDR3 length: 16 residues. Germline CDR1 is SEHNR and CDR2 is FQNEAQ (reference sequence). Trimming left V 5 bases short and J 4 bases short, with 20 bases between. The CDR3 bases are TGTGCCAGCAGCCCACGGATAATCGGGAGTCGCTATGGCTACACCTTC. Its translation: CASSPRIIGSRYGYTF.